The 19 T cell receptor beta chains reported below all come from one sample, sequenced in a study of vaccination and CD4 T cells after COVID-19. Treatment reported: approximately 11-day PBMC culture with coronavirus spike peptide pools or control peptides (ViraFEST assay). Once obtained from cultured CD4+ T cells, the DNA was sequenced using the Oncomine TCR Beta short-read assay. TCRdb ran MiXCR on the PCR reads and lists one entry per CDR3 protein. The table records around 10,000 distinct CDR3 sequences, 55% to 60% of them present only once. Antigens of these TCRs are unknown. Sequencing input: CD4+ T cells from blood, cultured in vitro. The receptors were sampled from a human donor who had recovered from COVID-19.

This clonotype appeared a single time. The rearrangement uses TRBV11-3 and TRBJ2-5; 14 bases match TRBD2. V shed 8 bases, J shed 4 bases, and the junction held 6 bases outside the gene matches. The CDR3 totals 15 residues. Germline CDR1 SGHNT, CDR2 YENEEA. Written as DNA, the CDR3 is TGTGCCAGCGAGTCGGGACTAGCGGGGGTAGAGACCCAGTACTTC. This sequence encodes CASESGLAGVETQYF.

V gene TRBV5-1 combines with J gene TRBJ1-6; a possible D gene is TRBD1 (6 bases). Between the trimmed V and J ends, which lost 2 bases and 4 bases, there was a span of 10 bases. The CDR3 sequence is 15 residues long. The germline V gene encodes CDR1 SGHRS and CDR2 YFSETQ. CDR3 in amino acids: CASSFGQNYNSPLHF. The CDR3 coding sequence is TGCGCCAGCAGCTTTGGACAGAATTATAATTCACCCCTCCACTTT. Filled out from reference TRBV5-1 and TRBJ1-6, the complete variable domain reads KAGVTQTPRYLIKTRGQQVTLSCSPISGHRSVSWYQQTPGQGLQFLFEYFSETQRNKGNFPGRFSGRQFSNSRSEMNVSTLELGDSALYLCASSFGQNYNSPLHFGNGTRLTVT.

This clonotype appeared a single time. V usage is TRBV28 and J usage is TRBJ2-2; 9 bases match TRBD2. CDR1 is MDHEN, CDR2 SYDVKM, per germline. Trimming at V came to 2 bases and at J to 4 bases, leaving 2 bases not matched to a gene. This CDR3 has 15 amino acids. The CDR3 reads CASSLALAGTGELFF. The CDR3 DNA follows: TGTGCCAGCAGTTTAGCACTAGCGGGCACCGGGGAGCTGTTTTTT. The full variable domain, its missing parts supplied by reference TRBV28 and TRBJ2-2, is DVKVTQSSRYLVKRTGEKVFLECVQDMDHENMFWYRQDPGLGLRLIYFSYDVKMKEKGDIPEGYSVSREKKERFSLILESASTNQTSMYLCASSLALAGTGELFFGEGSRLTVL.

The chain is built from TRBV6-4 and TRBJ1-6, with a weak D call TRBD1 (5 bases). The CDR3 is 14 residues long. The germline V gene encodes CDR1 MRHNA and CDR2 SNTAGT. V was shortened by 6 bases and J by 7 bases, with 13 bases between the two germline ends. CDR3 amino acids: CASSSSPGNSPLHF. The CDR3 region has the DNA TGTGCCAGCAGCAGTTCCCCAGGGAATTCACCCCTCCACTTT.

CDR3 sequence reads: CASSFGAPANYGYTF. The DNA of the CDR3 is TGTGCCAGCAGCTTTGGGGCGCCTGCTAACTATGGCTACACCTTC. The J gene is TRBJ1-2, the V gene TRBV5-5; perhaps TRBD1 as D (5 bases). CDR1 is SGHKS, CDR2 YYEKEE, per germline (reference sequence). V shed 2 bases and J shed 0 bases, with 11 bases lying between them. The CDR3 sequence is 15 residues long.

This clonotype was seen more than once but under ten times. The chain is built from TRBV12-3 or TRBV12-4 and TRBJ1-2; D gene unclear. V shed 0 bases and J shed 4 bases, with 9 bases lying between them. This CDR3 contains 14 residues. In DNA, the CDR3 is TGTGCCAGCAGTTTAGCGGGCGCTACCTATGGCTACACCTTC. Its protein is CASSLAGATYGYTF.

The chain couples TRBV12-3 or TRBV12-4 to TRBJ2-7; 7 positions agree with TRBD1. The CDR3 runs to 15 residues. V trimming: 5 bases; J trimming: 5 bases; junction bases outside the gene matches: 12. In DNA form, the CDR3 reads TGTGCCAGCAGTACGACAGGGATCGCGAAGAACGAGCAGTACTTC. This gives the protein CASSTTGIAKNEQYF.

J is TRBJ2-1 and V is TRBV7-3; TRBD2 agrees at 12 bases. The V segment lost 4 bases and the J segment 8 bases; nucleotides outside the gene matches: 6. Germline V gene sequence: CDR1 SGHTA, CDR2 FQGTGA. CDR3 size: 15 residues. This CDR3 is CASSSTSGSYHEQFF. DNA for the CDR3: TGTGCCAGCAGCTCGACTAGCGGGAGTTACCATGAGCAGTTCTTC.

The J gene is TRBJ2-6, the V gene TRBV28; tentative D call: TRBD1 (5 bases). Germline V CDR1 and CDR2: MDHEN, SYDVKM. CDR3 length: 14 residues. Trimming pared 7 bases from V and 4 bases from J, leaving 11 bases between. DNA for the CDR3: TGTGCCAGCAATGGGGCGAACGGGGCCAACGTCCTGACTTTC. Protein product: CASNGANGANVLTF.

This clonotype was detected only a few times. The rearrangement joins TRBV4-1 to TRBJ1-1, with TRBD1 matching over 7 bases. V was pared by 3 bases and J by 4 bases, with 5 bases of the junction left unmatched. Per germline, CDR1 MGHRA and CDR2 YSYEKL. This CDR3 spans 14 amino acids. In nucleotides, the CDR3 is TGCGCCAGCAGCCAGTTAGGGGGCGTCACTGAAGCTTTCTTT. It codes for CASSQLGGVTEAFF.

The V and J genes are TRBV14 and TRBJ1-2; D unclear. Trimming removed 1 base from V and 5 bases from J, with 5 bases in between. Germline CDR1 is SGHDN and CDR2 is FVKESK. The CDR3 length is 12 residues. CDR3 DNA: TGTGCCAGCAGCCAAGCGGGGTATGGCTACACCTTC. Translated, it gives CASSQAGYGYTF. Based on the CDR3 plus reference TRBV14 and TRBJ1-2, the full variable domain is EAGVTQFPSHSVIEKGQTVTLRCDPISGHDNLYWYRRVMGKEIKFLLHFVKESKQDESGMPNNRFLAERTGGTYSTLKVQPAELEDSGVYFCASSQAGYGYTFGSGTRLTVV.

The chain is built from TRBV29-1 and TRBJ2-7; 9 bases match TRBD2. J gave up 2 bases and V 7 bases, and 6 bases lay outside the gene matches. Germline V lookup: CDR1 SQVTM, CDR2 ANQGSEA. The CDR3 totals 13 residues. CDR3 DNA sequence: TGCAGCGCAGGGACTAGCAATGCCTACGAGCAGTACTTC. This translates into CSAGTSNAYEQYF.

This clonotype was counted between two and nine times. The chain employs TRBV19 and TRBJ2-7; 8 bases are shared with TRBD1. The V segment lost 3 bases and the J segment 0 bases; nucleotides outside the gene matches: 13. This CDR3 region has 18 residues. Germline CDR1 is LNHDA and CDR2 is SQIVND (reference sequence). CDR3 residues: CASSINWAPDRVSYEQYF. In DNA form, the CDR3 reads TGTGCCAGTAGTATTAATTGGGCTCCGGACAGGGTCTCCTACGAGCAGTACTTC. The full variable domain, in which reference TRBV19 and TRBJ2-7 provide the parts outside the CDR3, is DGGITQSPKYLFRKEGQNVTLSCEQNLNHDAMYWYRQDPGQGLRLIYYSQIVNDFQKGDIAEGYSVSREKKESFPLTVTSAQKNPTAFYLCASSINWAPDRVSYEQYFGPGTRLTVT.

Only a few counts were recorded for this clonotype. J is TRBJ1-2 and V is TRBV15; no clear D gene. CDR1 and CDR2 (germline): LNHNV, YYDKDF (reference sequence). The CDR3 spans 15 residues. Between the trimmed V and J ends, which lost 1 base and 7 bases, there was a span of 16 bases. In DNA form, the CDR3 reads TGTGCCACCAGCAGAGCGCGGGGTATAGCCTCTGGCTACACCTTC. Its translation is CATSRARGIASGYTF.

The chain couples TRBV7-2 to TRBJ1-2; D possibly corresponds to TRBD1 (6 bases). This CDR3 has 13 residues. V was trimmed by 1 base and J by 6 bases, leaving 9 bases between them. Germline CDR1 reads SGHTA; CDR2 reads FQGNSA. The CDR3 spells CASSLGQANGYTF. Here the CDR3 DNA reads TGTGCCAGCAGCTTAGGACAGGCGAATGGCTACACCTTC.

The chain uses TRBV7-9 and TRBJ1-6; D not certain. The ends were cut back, 2 bases at V and 9 bases at J, with 5 bases in the middle. This CDR3 comprises 12 residues. Germline V gene sequence: CDR1 SEHNR, CDR2 FQNEAQ (reference sequence). The CDR3 sequence: CASSLLGSPLHF. DNA of the CDR3: TGTGCCAGCAGCTTACTGGGTTCACCCCTCCACTTT.

The V call is TRBV10-3, the J call TRBJ2-1, with D perhaps being TRBD1 or TRBD2 (6 bases each). Germline values: CDR1 ENHRY, CDR2 SYGVKD. CDR3 length: 18 residues. The V and J ends lost 0 bases and 7 bases respectively, with 22 bases between them. The CDR3 is CAISESGGRPGGGNEQFF. In nucleotides, the CDR3 is TGTGCCATCAGTGAGTCGGGCGGGCGCCCTGGAGGGGGTAATGAGCAGTTCTTC.

The J gene is TRBJ1-5, the V gene TRBV20-1, with TRBD1 identical over 9 bases. J gave up 6 bases and V 3 bases, and 3 bases lay outside the gene matches. The CDR3 has 13 residues. In germline, CDR1 is DFQATT, CDR2 SNEGSKA (reference sequence). CDR3 sequence reads: CSARGTGIQPQHF. The CDR3 DNA sequence: TGCAGTGCTAGGGGGACAGGGATTCAGCCCCAGCATTTT.

This chain links TRBV20-1 with TRBJ2-7; the D gene could be TRBD1 or TRBD2 (6 bases each). Germline V gene lookup returns CDR1 DFQATT and CDR2 SNEGSKA (reference sequence). The CDR3 contains 14 residues. The germline V and J ends were trimmed by 5 bases and 0 bases, with 14 bases remaining between them. CDR3 loop: CSAVFGGRSYEQYF. The CDR3 coding sequence is TGCAGTGCTGTATTCGGGGGCCGCTCCTACGAGCAGTACTTC.